This TCR beta chain was recorded in a study of beta chain features in type 1 diabetes. Regarding the study as a whole: Moderate but significant shortening of TCRB CDR3s was recorded in all four CD4+ subsets from Type 1 diabetes patients.

The entirety of the isolated RNA underwent reverse transcription, so expressed TCRB transcripts were sequenced. Here immunoSEQ multiplex PCR was the method, and the copy in TCRdb shows in-frame clones only, minus some. The sample holds hundreds of thousands of clones; roughly an eighth are singletons and the top ten take less than 0.025%. The CDR3 loop spans 12 amino acids. Trimming took 7 bases from V and 5 from J; bases not matched to a gene: 2. The germline gives CDR1 MDHEN, CDR2 SYDVKM. A word on this clone: Its cognate antigen is unknown.

Post-sort purity exceeded 98% for all sorted populations. The sequence derives from a man younger than 30 with type 1 diabetes. The chain combines TRBV28 with TRBJ1-5; 7 bases match TRBD1. Specimen: naive CD4+ T cells from blood. The CDR3 protein is CASNRGHQPQHF. CDR3 DNA: TGTGCCAGCAACAGGGGACATCAGCCCCAGCATTTT. Full variable domain (rest looked up from reference TRBV28 and TRBJ1-5): DVKVTQSSRYLVKRTGEKVFLECVQDMDHENMFWYRQDPGLGLRLIYFSYDVKMKEKGDIPEGYSVSREKKERFSLILESASTNQTSMYLCASNRGHQPQHFGDGTRLSIL.